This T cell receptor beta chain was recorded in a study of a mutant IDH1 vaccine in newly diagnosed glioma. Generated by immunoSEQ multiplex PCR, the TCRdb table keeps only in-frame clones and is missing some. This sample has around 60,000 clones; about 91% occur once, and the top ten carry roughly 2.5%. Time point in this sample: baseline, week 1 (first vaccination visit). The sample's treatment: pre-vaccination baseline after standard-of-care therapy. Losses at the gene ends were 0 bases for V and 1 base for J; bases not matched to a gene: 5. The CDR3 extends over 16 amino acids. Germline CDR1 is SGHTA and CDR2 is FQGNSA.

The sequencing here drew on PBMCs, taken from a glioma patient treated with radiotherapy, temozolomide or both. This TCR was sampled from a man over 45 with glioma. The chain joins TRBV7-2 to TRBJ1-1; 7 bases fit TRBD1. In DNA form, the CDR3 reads TGTGCCAGCAGCTTAGCGGCGGGACAGAAGAACACTGAAGCTTTCTTT. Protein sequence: CASSLAAGQKNTEAFF. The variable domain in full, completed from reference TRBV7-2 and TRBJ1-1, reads GAGVSQSPSNKVTEKGKDVELRCDPISGHTALYWYRQSLGQGLEFLIYFQGNSAPDKSGLPSDRFSAERTGGSVSTLTIQRTQQEDSAVYLCASSLAAGQKNTEAFFGQGTRLTVV.